The next 16 T cell receptor beta chains were all read from a single sample in a study of shared clonotypes between healthy human individuals. Naive CD8 cells comprised CD45RO-negative, CCR7-positively selected cells, excluding terminally differentiated effector memory CD45RA+ cells. This table comes from immunoSEQ multiplex PCR, and its TCRdb copy is limited to in-frame clones, with some not included. The sample has about 590,000 clones, 95% to 96% seen once. The sample was naive CD8+ T cells sorted from blood. These receptors were obtained from a woman aged 25 to 39 in good health.

The rearrangement uses TRBV28 and TRBJ2-1, with D possibly matching TRBD2 (6 bases). Germline V gene data show CDR1 as MDHEN and CDR2 as SYDVKM. The V end was cut by 2 bases, the J end by 6 bases, with 14 bases between. This CDR3 is 15 amino acids long. CDR3 residues: CASSLLGGMGNEQFF. The CDR3, as DNA: TGTGCCAGCAGTTTACTCGGGGGAATGGGCAATGAGCAGTTCTTC.

The J gene is TRBJ2-4, the V gene TRBV29-1; 9 bases match TRBD2. The trim removed 0 bases at V and 8 bases at J, leaving 8 bases unmatched. The CDR3 is 15 residues long. Germline V CDR1 and CDR2: SQVTM, ANQGSEA. CDR3 in amino acids: CSVEDAAGGSDIQYF. The DNA of the CDR3 is TGCAGCGTTGAAGATGCGGCGGGAGGGTCGGACATTCAGTACTTC.

This clone appeared a single time. This CDR3 is CASSVGSGTGNNIQYF. CDR3 in DNA: TGTGCCAGCAGCGTAGGTTCCGGGACAGGGAATAACATTCAGTACTTC. This sequence joins TRBV9 and TRBJ2-4; 9 nucleotides match TRBD1. This CDR3 region has 16 residues. J was trimmed by 7 bases and V by 0 bases; bases with no gene match: 8. Germline V CDR1 and CDR2: SGDLS, YYNGEE.

V gene TRBV4-1 combines with J gene TRBJ2-1; TRBD2 matches 14 bases. Trimming cost V 3 bases and J 7 bases; bases outside gene matches: 8. Germline V gene lookup returns CDR1 MGHRA and CDR2 YSYEKL. This CDR3 has 17 amino acids. The CDR3 DNA is TGCGCCAGCAGCCAGGGGACTAGCGGGGGCATCGGGAATGAGCAGTTCTTC. Translating it yields CASSQGTSGGIGNEQFF.

V gene TRBV19 combines with J gene TRBJ1-6; D is ambiguous. Germline-derived CDR1 and CDR2 are LNHDA and SQIVND (reference sequence). There are 12 residues in the CDR3. Trimming removed 5 bases at V and 10 bases at J, with 9 bases between. The chain's CDR3 is CASSSEQSPLHF. In DNA, the CDR3 is TGTGCCAGTAGTTCTGAGCAATCACCCCTCCACTTT.

The V gene is TRBV18, the J gene TRBJ2-2, with TRBD2 identical over 13 bases. There are 19 residues in the CDR3. The ends lost 0 bases at V and 3 bases at J; junction bases unmatched: 7. Germline V gene lookup returns CDR1 KGHSH and CDR2 LQKENI. The CDR3 here is CASSPPGLAGHRDTGELFF. The CDR3 DNA is TGTGCCAGCTCACCACCGGGACTAGCGGGACATCGCGACACCGGGGAGCTGTTTTTT.

The J gene is TRBJ2-1, the V gene TRBV10-2; D ambiguous. This CDR3 is built from 12 residues. Trimming pared 3 bases from V and 13 bases from J, leaving 13 bases between. From germline, CDR1 is WSHSY and CDR2 SAAADI. The CDR3 bases are TGCGCCAGCAGTGATGACGGCGGTAATCAGTTCTTC. It codes for CASSDDGGNQFF.

This rearrangement joins TRBV27 to TRBJ2-7; 7 positions agree with TRBD2. V was clipped by 6 bases and J by 2 bases; unmatched bases: 4. The CDR3 runs to 13 residues. Germline loops: CDR1 MNHEY, CDR2 SMNVEV (reference sequence). CDR3 residues: CASSWGGTYEQYF. The CDR3 DNA reads TGTGCCAGCAGCTGGGGGGGGACCTACGAGCAGTACTTC.

The chain combines TRBV7-8 with TRBJ2-7; TRBD2 aligns across 11 bases. Per the germline V gene, CDR1 is SGHVS and CDR2 is FQNEAQ. The CDR3 is 15 amino acids. J was trimmed by 8 bases and V by 4 bases; bases with no gene match: 10. This chain's CDR3 is CASSSLLAGVVQQYF. As DNA, the CDR3 is TGTGCCAGCAGCTCCCTACTAGCGGGAGTCGTACAGCAGTACTTC.

J is TRBJ2-5 and V is TRBV4-1, with a tentative D call TRBD2 (5 bases). Trimming took 2 bases from V and 5 from J, leaving 15 bases between them. CDR3 size: 15 residues. CDR1 is MGHRA and CDR2 is YSYEKL in the germline V gene. The CDR3 sequence: CASSQISGEVETQYF. CDR3 bases: TGCGCCAGCAGCCAAATAAGCGGAGAGGTGGAGACCCAGTACTTC.

The rearrangement joins TRBV27 to TRBJ2-7; D perhaps matches TRBD2 (5 bases). V lost 3 bases to trimming and J lost 2 bases, with 11 bases between them. CDR1 is MNHEY, CDR2 SMNVEV, per germline (reference sequence). This CDR3 is built from 14 residues. CDR3 DNA: TGTGCCAGCAGTTTGCAGGACGGGACCTACGAGCAGTACTTC. As protein: CASSLQDGTYEQYF.

The chain couples TRBV19 to TRBJ2-1; 9 bases are shared with TRBD2. There are 16 residues in the CDR3. Trimming at V came to 5 bases and at J to 5 bases, leaving 10 bases not matched to a gene. Germline CDR1 LNHDA, CDR2 SQIVND (reference sequence). Here the CDR3 DNA reads TGTGCCAGTAGTCCCAATCCTAGCGGGGCTAACAATGAGCAGTTCTTC. Translating it yields CASSPNPSGANNEQFF.

J is TRBJ2-7 and V is TRBV27, with 8 nucleotides matching TRBD1. This CDR3 region has 16 residues. V trimming: 2 bases; J trimming: 2 bases; junction bases outside the gene matches: 8. The germline V gene has CDR1 MNHEY and CDR2 SMNVEV (reference sequence). The CDR3 coding sequence is TGTGCCAGCAGTTTACTTGGACAGGGAGGCGCCTACGAGCAGTACTTC. This codes for CASSLLGQGGAYEQYF.

This sequence joins TRBV9 and TRBJ1-2; D ambiguous. V dropped 3 bases and J dropped 6 bases, with 9 bases sitting between them. The CDR3 is 12 amino acids. The germline V gene encodes CDR1 SGDLS and CDR2 YYNGEE. The CDR3 here is CASSGNSHGYTF. The CDR3 nucleotides read TGTGCCAGCAGCGGGAACAGCCATGGCTACACCTTC.

This sequence joins TRBV5-4 and TRBJ1-1; 8 nucleotides match TRBD1. Germline CDR1 is SGHNT and CDR2 is YYREEE (reference sequence). Trimming at V came to 2 bases and at J to 8 bases, leaving 8 bases not matched to a gene. The CDR3 has 14 amino acids. CDR3 bases: TGTGCCAGCAGCTTCGACAGGGGTGTCGACGAAGCTTTCTTT. Translating gives CASSFDRGVDEAFF.

Only one count was recorded for this clone. The chain couples TRBV7-9 to TRBJ2-7, with 9 bases aligning to TRBD1. Germline values: CDR1 SEHNR, CDR2 FQNEAQ (reference sequence). This CDR3 spans 17 amino acids. V lost 5 bases and J lost 1; bases outside the gene matches: 12. CDR3 region: CASSARRTGTGSYEQYF. CDR3 nucleotides: TGTGCCAGCAGCGCCAGGCGAACCGGGACAGGGTCCTACGAGCAGTACTTC.